Listed here are 5 T cell receptor beta chains from one sample, sequenced in a study of blood T cells in healthy people across ages (dated by TCRdb to 2013 to 2016). Receptors were amplified or captured by 5' RACE. The instrument given in TCRdb is Illumina HiSeq 2500. The second PCR ran for roughly 6 to 11 cycles and used a J-beta primer mix along with a sample-barcoded 5' primer. In TCRdb, the public reads were trimmed at Q25 with fastp and aligned with MiXCR, with productive beta chains retained. Rows with a matching CDR3 protein are joined into one entry that keeps the most common DNA and genes. This sample comprises roughly 900,000 distinct CDR3 sequences, about 48% of them detected only once. The ten largest account for around an eighth of the sample. Sequencing used blood. These TCRs come from a man aged 30 to 39 in good health.

This clonotype was detected a few times. This may be a read error, as it is one base from a much larger clone. The chain recombines TRBV12-3 or TRBV12-4 with TRBJ2-7; maybe TRBD1 (6 bases). The length of the CDR3 is 14 residues. Trimming took 2 bases from V and 7 from J, leaving 15 bases between them. CDR3 bases: TGTGCCAGCAGTTTACCACAGGGACGCAATGAGCAGTACTTC. This translates into CASSLPQGRNEQYF.

A single count supports this clonotype. The rearrangement links TRBV9 to TRBJ2-7; D gene unclear. Trimming took 0 bases from V and 7 from J, leaving 14 bases between them. Germline values: CDR1 SGDLS, CDR2 YYNGEE. The CDR3 spans 14 residues. The CDR3 region is CASSVGADNNEQYF. CDR3 nucleotides: TGTGCCAGCAGCGTAGGAGCAGATAACAATGAGCAGTACTTC.

This rearrangement joins TRBV12-3 or TRBV12-4 to TRBJ2-3; TRBD2 might be the D (6 bases). This CDR3 spans 17 amino acids. The V end lost 5 bases, the J end lost 0 bases, and 18 bases lay between the germline ends. This CDR3 reads CASSPNRRGWSTDTQYF. The CDR3 DNA reads as TGTGCCAGCAGTCCAAACCGGCGGGGCTGGAGCACAGATACGCAGTATTTT.

The chain joins TRBV6-5 to TRBJ2-7; D possibly uses TRBD1 or TRBD2 (5 bases each). V lost 2 bases, J lost 6 bases, and 14 bases lay in between. This CDR3 is built from 14 residues. The germline V gene has CDR1 MNHEY and CDR2 SVGAGI. CDR3 sequence reads: CASSYGDGGSEQYF. DNA of the CDR3: TGTGCCAGCAGTTACGGGGATGGGGGTTCCGAGCAGTACTTC.

The V call is TRBV19, the J call TRBJ1-1; TRBD1 agrees at 8 bases. The CDR3 runs to 15 residues. Trimming at V came to 5 bases and at J to 7 bases, leaving 12 bases not matched to a gene. Germline CDR1 and CDR2: LNHDA and SQIVND (reference sequence). The CDR3 loop reads CASSAGAGGVGEAFF. In DNA, the CDR3 is TGTGCCAGTAGTGCCGGGGCAGGGGGCGTCGGTGAAGCTTTCTTT.